Sequencing of this T cell receptor beta chain was carried out in a study of neurological immune-mediated disorders. The study built unsorted libraries from 2 million PBMCs kept at -80 C. Study observations and caveats: None of the CDR3 amino acid sequences of expanded clones recurred across subjects, suggesting private repertoires in all groups.

This clonotype was observed at least ten times. Its antigen is as yet unknown. The cDNA came from 5'RACE, which used 10-nucleotide random UMIs. Each CDR3 protein is one row after TCRdb ran MiXCR on the 5' RACE reads. The data hold around 50,000 distinct CDR3 sequences, with approximately 15% observed a single time. J lost 5 bases, V lost 6 bases, and 8 bases had no gene match. Germline V CDR1 and CDR2: LGHNT, FRNRAP. CDR3 size: 14 residues. This receptor was identified in a man in his fifties or sixties in good health. The rearrangement links TRBV12-5 to TRBJ2-7; 9 bases are a match to TRBD1. Sequencing was done on a sample of PBMCs. The DNA of the CDR3 is TGTGCTAGTGGGGGCACAGGGGGCTCTAACGAGCAGTACTTC. It yields the protein CASGGTGGSNEQYF.